This TCR beta chain was documented in a study of T cells in Graves' hyperthyroidism and ophthalmopathy. The investigators amplified TCR beta CDR3 regions from RNA transcripts. First-round RT-PCR targeting the TCR CDR3 was performed with the HTBI primer set. TCRdb redid the calling of the multiplex PCR reads with MiXCR, one entry per CDR3 protein. The sample has hundreds of thousands of distinct CDR3 sequences, around 15% seen once. This clonotype was seen repeatedly, ten times or more. The germline CDR1 and CDR2 sequences are SNHLY and FYNNEI. The CDR3 has 14 amino acids. J was trimmed by 7 bases and V by 8 bases; bases with no gene match: 11.

The sequence derives from a woman in her thirties with Graves' hyperthyroidism. Sequenced: blood. V is TRBV2 and J is TRBJ2-1, with 7 bases matching TRBD2. The CDR3 DNA sequence: TGTGCCAGCGGAGGCGGGAGCTCGGGTAATGAGCAGTTCTTC. It is translated as CASGGGSSGNEQFF.